The sequence of this T cell receptor (beta chain) was determined in a study of T cells in Graves' hyperthyroidism and ophthalmopathy. Study-level background: It was at initial diagnosis, before any treatment, that peripheral blood was collected.

General study points: The model made its ophthalmopathy prediction, and onset followed a median approximately 6 months later. Most clonotypes expanded in the thyroid (above 0.001) were also present in blood.

This clonotype was found many times. Its antigen is still unknown. A sample of blood taken at first hyperthyroidism diagnosis preceded any ophthalmopathy symptoms. RNA transcripts gave rise to amplified TCR beta CDR3 regions. Researchers ran a first-round RT-PCR on the TCR CDR3 using the HTBI primer set. In TCRdb, the multiplex PCR reads were re-called with MiXCR into one record per CDR3 protein. The sample has 280,000 or so distinct CDR3 sequences, 15% seen once. This CDR3 region has 15 residues. Germline V gene lookup returns CDR1 SGHTA and CDR2 FQGNSA. Trimming removed 1 base from V and 1 base from J, with 10 bases in between.

This sequence was found in a woman aged 45-60 years with Graves' hyperthyroidism that later progressed to Graves' ophthalmopathy. Sequencing used blood. This rearrangement joins TRBV7-2 to TRBJ2-5; D is uncertain. The CDR3 coding sequence is TGTGCCAGCAGCTTAGAACAGCAAATCCAAGAGACCCAGTACTTC. Protein: CASSLEQQIQETQYF.